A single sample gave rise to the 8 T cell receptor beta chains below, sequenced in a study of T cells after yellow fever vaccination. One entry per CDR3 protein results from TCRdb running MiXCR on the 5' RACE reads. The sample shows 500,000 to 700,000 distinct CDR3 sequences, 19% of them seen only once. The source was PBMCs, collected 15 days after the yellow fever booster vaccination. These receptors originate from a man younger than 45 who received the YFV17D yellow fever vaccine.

DNA of the CDR3: TGTGCCTGGAGTGTATACAGGGCGGGAAATGAGCAGTTCTTC. Translation gives CAWSVYRAGNEQFF. The chain carries TRBV30 and TRBJ2-1, with D perhaps assigned TRBD1 or TRBD2 (6 bases each). This CDR3 spans 14 amino acids. Germline CDR1 is GTSNPN and CDR2 is SVGIG (reference sequence). V lost 0 bases and J lost 7, with 13 bases in between.

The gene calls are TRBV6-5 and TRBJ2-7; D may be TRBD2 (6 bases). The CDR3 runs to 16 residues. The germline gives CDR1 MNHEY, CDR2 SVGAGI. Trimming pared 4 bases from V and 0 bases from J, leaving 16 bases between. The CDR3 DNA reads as TGTGCCAGCAGTTTCCGTCTTGGCGGGGACTCCTACGAGCAGTACTTC. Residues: CASSFRLGGDSYEQYF.

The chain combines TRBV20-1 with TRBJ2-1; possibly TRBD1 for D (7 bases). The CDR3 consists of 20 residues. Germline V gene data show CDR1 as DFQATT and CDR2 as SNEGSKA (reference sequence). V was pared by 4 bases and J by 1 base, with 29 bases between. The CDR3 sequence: CSATSVGGGNFLGSYNEQFF. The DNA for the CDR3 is TGCAGTGCTACCAGTGTAGGAGGGGGCAACTTTCTGGGATCCTACAATGAGCAGTTCTTC.

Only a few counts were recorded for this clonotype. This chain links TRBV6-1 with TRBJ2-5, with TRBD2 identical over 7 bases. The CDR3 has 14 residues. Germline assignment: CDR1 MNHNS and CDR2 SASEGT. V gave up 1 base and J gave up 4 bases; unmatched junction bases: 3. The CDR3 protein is CASSEGLARETQYF. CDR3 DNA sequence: TGTGCCAGCAGTGAAGGACTAGCCAGAGAGACCCAGTACTTC.

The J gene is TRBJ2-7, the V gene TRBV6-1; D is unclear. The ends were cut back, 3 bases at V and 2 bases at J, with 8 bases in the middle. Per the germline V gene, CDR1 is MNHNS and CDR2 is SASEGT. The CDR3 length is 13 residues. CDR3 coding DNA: TGTGCCAGCAGTGATCCGGGCCCCTACGAGCAGTACTTC. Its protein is CASSDPGPYEQYF.

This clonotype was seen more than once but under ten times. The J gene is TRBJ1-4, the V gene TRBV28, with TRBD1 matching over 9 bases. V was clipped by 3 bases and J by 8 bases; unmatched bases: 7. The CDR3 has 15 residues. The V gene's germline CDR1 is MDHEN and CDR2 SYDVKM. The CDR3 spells CASSLAGQGGEKLFF. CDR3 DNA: TGTGCCAGCAGTTTGGCGGGACAGGGAGGGGAAAAACTGTTTTTT.

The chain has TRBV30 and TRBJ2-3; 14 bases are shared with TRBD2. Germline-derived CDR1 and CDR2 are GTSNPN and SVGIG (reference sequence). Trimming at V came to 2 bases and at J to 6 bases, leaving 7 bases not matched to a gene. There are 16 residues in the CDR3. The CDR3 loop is CAWSRGLAGAHDTQYF. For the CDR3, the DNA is TGTGCCTGGAGTAGGGGACTAGCGGGAGCACATGATACGCAGTATTTT.

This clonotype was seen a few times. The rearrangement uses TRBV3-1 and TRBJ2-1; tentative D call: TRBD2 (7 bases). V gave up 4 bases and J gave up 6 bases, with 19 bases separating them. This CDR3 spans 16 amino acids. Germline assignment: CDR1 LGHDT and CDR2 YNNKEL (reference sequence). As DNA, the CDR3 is TGTGCCAGCAGCCTTTTGGGGGCGGGAGACGCCAATGAGCAGTTCTTC. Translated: CASSLLGAGDANEQFF.